This is a list of T cell receptor beta chains from one sample in a study of shared clonotypes between healthy human individuals. Clones were sequenced by immunoSEQ multiplex PCR, and TCRdb holds only the in-frame ones, with some missing. The table lists some 2,400,000 clones, almost 96% of them singletons. Specimen: naive CD4+ T cells sorted from blood. The receptors stem from a man aged 18-30 years in good health. Both conserved end residues are part of each CDR3. D genes are given only for firm matches. Size values are once, few and many counts, or a class for expanded clones, and some rows have none.

V	length	size	D	J	CDR3	DNA
TRBV2	15	.	TRBD1	TRBJ1-2	CASSDDRGYNYGYTF	TGTGCCAGCAGCGATGACAGGGGATATAACTATGGCTACACCTTC
TRBV19	15	.	.	TRBJ1-4	CASSNGEATNEKLFF	TGTGCCAGTAGTAACGGGGAAGCAACTAATGAAAAACTGTTTTTT
TRBV6-5	15	.	.	TRBJ2-5	CASSHGPDLQETQYF	TGTGCCAGCAGCCACGGGCCAGACCTCCAAGAGACCCAGTACTTC
TRBV6-6	15	.	.	TRBJ2-3	CASTPFGGNTDTQYF	TGTGCCAGCACCCCATTTGGCGGGAACACAGATACGCAGTATTTT
TRBV28	8	.	.	TRBJ1-1	CATTGPIF	TGTGCCACCACCGGGCCCATCTTT
TRBV5-8	13	.	.	TRBJ1-2	CASSLSVGAGYTF	TGTGCCAGCAGCTTGAGTGTCGGAGCTGGCTACACCTTC
TRBV6-5	13	.	.	TRBJ2-2	CASSPLGTGELFF	TGTGCCAGCAGCCCATTGGGCACCGGGGAGCTGTTTTTT
TRBV9	14	few	.	TRBJ2-3	CASSVATATDTQYF	TGTGCCAGCAGCGTAGCGACAGCCACAGATACGCAGTATTTT
TRBV6-8	14	.	.	TRBJ1-5	CASSAGVGNQPQHF	TGTGCCAGCAGTGCCGGTGTTGGCAATCAGCCCCAGCATTTT
TRBV11-2	16	.	.	TRBJ1-1	CASSLDTGAKGTEAFF	TGTGCCAGCAGCTTAGATACCGGGGCGAAAGGCACTGAAGCTTTCTTT
TRBV4-3	16	.	.	TRBJ2-5	CASSQETGRGGETQYF	TGCGCCAGCAGCCAAGAGACCGGGAGAGGGGGAGAGACCCAGTACTTC
TRBV19	14	once	TRBD1	TRBJ2-2	CASSRTGGTGELFF	TGTGCCAGTAGTAGGACAGGGGGCACCGGGGAGCTGTTTTTT
TRBV19	10	.	.	TRBJ2-3	CATGTDTQYF	TGTGCCACCGGGACGGATACGCAGTATTTT
TRBV5-5	17	.	.	TRBJ2-6	CASRPGNPGAGANVLTF	TGTGCCAGCAGACCCGGTAACCCGGGCGCTGGGGCCAACGTCCTGACTTTC
TRBV2	10	.	.	TRBJ1-1	CASRAVEAFF	TGTGCCAGCAGGGCGGTTGAAGCTTTCTTT
TRBV6-6	12	.	.	TRBJ1-1	CASIGRATKAFF	TGTGCCAGCATCGGCCGAGCCACTAAAGCTTTCTTT
TRBV4-3	16	.	.	TRBJ2-5	CASSQDRGVFKETQYF	TGCGCCAGCAGCCAAGATAGAGGGGTGTTCAAAGAGACCCAGTACTTC
TRBV5-4	15	.	.	TRBJ1-3	CASSSGQREGNTIYF	TGTGCCAGCAGCTCGGGACAAAGAGAAGGAAACACCATATATTTT
TRBV30	19	.	.	TRBJ1-6	CAWSQDRSLGRAVFSPLHF	TGTGCCTGGAGTCAGGACAGAAGCCTCGGGAGGGCGGTTTTTTCACCCCTCCACTTT
TRBV10-2	15	.	.	TRBJ1-4	CASSLTDATNEKLFF	TGCGCCAGCAGTCTGACCGACGCAACTAATGAAAAACTGTTTTTT
TRBV19	16	.	TRBD1	TRBJ1-2	CASSSGTGRKDYGYTF	TGTGCCAGTAGTTCCGGGACAGGGAGAAAGGACTATGGCTACACCTTC
TRBV28	12	.	.	TRBJ2-7	CASSSPGYEQYF	TGTGCCAGCAGTTCCCCAGGTTACGAGCAGTACTTC
TRBV11-2	16	.	TRBD2	TRBJ2-7	CASSNGGGSRSYEQYF	TGTGCCAGCAGCAACGGGGGGGGATCCCGCTCCTACGAGCAGTACTTC
TRBV5-4	14	.	TRBD1	TRBJ1-2	CASSLPGQVYGYTF	TGTGCCAGCAGCTTGCCGGGACAGGTCTATGGCTACACCTTC